The TCR beta chain described here comes from a study of monozygotic twins with inflammatory bowel disease. Per germline, CDR1 DFQATT and CDR2 SNEGSKA (reference sequence). CDR3 size: 12 residues. TCRdb re-called the 5' RACE reads and shows each CDR3 protein once, DNA omitted. The sample has about 380,000 distinct CDR3 sequences. This chain joins TRBV20-1 and TRBJ1-1; TCRdb's D call of TRBD1 is untestable without DNA. What was sequenced was blood. This TCR was recovered from a human donor with ulcerative colitis or Crohn's disease, or a healthy co-twin of an affected twin (not recorded which). CDR3 sequence: CSAPTGHTEAFF.